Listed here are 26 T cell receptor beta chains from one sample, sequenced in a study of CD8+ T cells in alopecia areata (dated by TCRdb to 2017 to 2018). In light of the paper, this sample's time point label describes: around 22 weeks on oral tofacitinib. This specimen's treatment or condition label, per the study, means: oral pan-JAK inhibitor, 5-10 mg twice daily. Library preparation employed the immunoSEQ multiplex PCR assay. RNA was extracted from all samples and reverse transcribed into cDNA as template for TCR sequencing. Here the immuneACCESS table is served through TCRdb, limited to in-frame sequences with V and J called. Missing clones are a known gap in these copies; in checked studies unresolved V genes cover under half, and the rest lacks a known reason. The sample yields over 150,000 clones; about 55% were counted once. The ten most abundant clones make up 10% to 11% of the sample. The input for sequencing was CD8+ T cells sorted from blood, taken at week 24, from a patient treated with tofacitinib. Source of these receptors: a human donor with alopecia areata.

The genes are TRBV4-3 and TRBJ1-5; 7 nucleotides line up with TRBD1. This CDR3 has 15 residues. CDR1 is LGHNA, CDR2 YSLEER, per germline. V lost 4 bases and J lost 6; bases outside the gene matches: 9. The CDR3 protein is CASSPGQRVGQPQHF. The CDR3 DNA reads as TGCGCCAGCAGCCCGGGACAGAGAGTAGGTCAGCCCCAGCATTTT.

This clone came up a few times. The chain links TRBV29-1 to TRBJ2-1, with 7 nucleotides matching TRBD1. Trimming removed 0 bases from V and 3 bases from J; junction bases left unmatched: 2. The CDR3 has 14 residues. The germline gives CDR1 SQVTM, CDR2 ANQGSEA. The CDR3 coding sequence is TGCAGCGTTGAAGATGGGACAGACTACAATGAGCAGTTCTTC. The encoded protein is CSVEDGTDYNEQFF.

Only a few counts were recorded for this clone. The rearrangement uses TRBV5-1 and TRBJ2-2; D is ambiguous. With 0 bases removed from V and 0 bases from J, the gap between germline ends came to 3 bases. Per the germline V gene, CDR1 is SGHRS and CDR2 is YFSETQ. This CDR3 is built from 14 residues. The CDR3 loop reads CASSLDPNTGELFF. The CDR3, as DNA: TGCGCCAGCAGCTTGGATCCGAACACCGGGGAGCTGTTTTTT.

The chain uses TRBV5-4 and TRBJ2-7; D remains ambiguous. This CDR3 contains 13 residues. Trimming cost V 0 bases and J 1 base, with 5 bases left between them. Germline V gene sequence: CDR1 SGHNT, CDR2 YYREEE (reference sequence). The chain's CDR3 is CASSLAESYEQYF. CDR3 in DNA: TGTGCCAGCAGCTTGGCGGAATCCTACGAGCAGTACTTC.

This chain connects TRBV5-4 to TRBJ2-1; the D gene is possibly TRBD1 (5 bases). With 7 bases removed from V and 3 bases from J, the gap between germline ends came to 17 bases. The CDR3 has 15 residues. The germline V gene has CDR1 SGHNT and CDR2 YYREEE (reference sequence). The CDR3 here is CASSSWGGFYNEQFF. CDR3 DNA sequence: TGTGCCAGCTCGTCTTGGGGCGGATTCTACAATGAGCAGTTCTTC.

The CDR3 loop reads CASSTNPGQSYEQYF. The CDR3, as DNA: TGCGCCAGCAGCACGAACCCCGGACAGTCCTACGAGCAGTACTTC. The chain uses TRBV4-1 and TRBJ2-7, with a tentative D call TRBD1 (6 bases). This CDR3 comprises 15 residues. V lost 5 bases and J lost 1, with 15 bases in between. Germline values: CDR1 MGHRA, CDR2 YSYEKL.

CDR3 residues: CASSYEAGTTDTQYF. The CDR3 DNA sequence: TGTGCCAGCAGTTACGAGGCAGGGACCACAGATACGCAGTATTTT. This chain joins TRBV6-5 and TRBJ2-3; TRBD1 or TRBD2 may be the D gene (5 bases each). V lost 2 bases and J lost 2, with 11 bases in between. CDR1 is MNHEY and CDR2 is SVGAGI in the germline V gene. The CDR3 runs to 15 residues.

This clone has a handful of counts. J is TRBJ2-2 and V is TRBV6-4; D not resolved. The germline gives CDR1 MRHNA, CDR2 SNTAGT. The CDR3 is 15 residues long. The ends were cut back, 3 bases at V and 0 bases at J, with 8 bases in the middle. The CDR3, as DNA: TGTGCCAGCAGTGATTCGGCAGCGAACACCGGGGAGCTGTTTTTT. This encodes CASSDSAANTGELFF.

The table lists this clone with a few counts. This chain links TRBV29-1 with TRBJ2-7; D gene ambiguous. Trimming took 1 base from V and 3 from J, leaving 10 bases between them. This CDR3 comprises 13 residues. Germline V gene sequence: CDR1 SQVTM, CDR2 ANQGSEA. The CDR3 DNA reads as TGCAGCGTTGAAGGGGGTCCTAACTACGAGCAGTACTTC. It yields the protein CSVEGGPNYEQYF.

CDR3 nucleotide sequence: TGTGCCAGCAGCGTGCGTAGTGAGACTGGGTCCAATGAGCAGTTCTTC. As protein: CASSVRSETGSNEQFF. The chain is built from TRBV9 and TRBJ2-1; no definite D call. The V gene's germline CDR1 is SGDLS and CDR2 YYNGEE. Trimming cost V 2 bases and J 6 bases, with 18 bases left between them. CDR3 length equals 16 residues. Filled out from reference TRBV9 and TRBJ2-1, the complete variable domain reads DSGVTQTPKHLITATGQRVTLRCSPRSGDLSVYWYQQSLDQGLQFLIQYYNGEERAKGNILERFSAQQFPDLHSELNLSSLELGDSALYFCASSVRSETGSNEQFFGPGTRLTVL.

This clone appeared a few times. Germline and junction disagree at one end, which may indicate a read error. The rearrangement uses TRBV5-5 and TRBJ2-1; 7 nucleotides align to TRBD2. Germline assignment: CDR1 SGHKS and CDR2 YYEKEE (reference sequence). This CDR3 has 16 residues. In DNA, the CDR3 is TGCGCCAGCAGCCAAGACGGAGCGGGGTCATACAATGAGCAGTTCTTC. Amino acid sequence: CASSQDGAGSYNEQFF.

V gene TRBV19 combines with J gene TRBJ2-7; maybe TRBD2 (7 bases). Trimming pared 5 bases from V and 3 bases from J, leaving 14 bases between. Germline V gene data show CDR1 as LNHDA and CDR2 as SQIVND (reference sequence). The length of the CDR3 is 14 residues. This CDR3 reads CASSASGGLYEQYF. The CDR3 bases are TGTGCCAGTAGTGCCTCCGGGGGGCTCTACGAGCAGTACTTC.

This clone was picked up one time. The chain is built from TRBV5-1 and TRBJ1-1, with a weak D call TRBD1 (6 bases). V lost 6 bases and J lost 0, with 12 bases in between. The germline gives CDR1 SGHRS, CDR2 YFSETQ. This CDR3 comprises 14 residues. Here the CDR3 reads CASMPGDLNTEAFF. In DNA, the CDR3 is TGCGCCAGCATGCCAGGGGATTTGAACACTGAAGCTTTCTTT.

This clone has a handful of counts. The CDR3 sequence: CASSYSNGYLEQFF. The DNA of the CDR3 is TGTGCCAGCAGTTACTCGAATGGCTATTTGGAGCAGTTCTTC. The rearrangement uses TRBV6-5 and TRBJ2-1, with no clear D. Germline values: CDR1 MNHEY, CDR2 SVGAGI. The CDR3 is 14 amino acids. V lost 0 bases and J lost 10, with 13 bases in between.

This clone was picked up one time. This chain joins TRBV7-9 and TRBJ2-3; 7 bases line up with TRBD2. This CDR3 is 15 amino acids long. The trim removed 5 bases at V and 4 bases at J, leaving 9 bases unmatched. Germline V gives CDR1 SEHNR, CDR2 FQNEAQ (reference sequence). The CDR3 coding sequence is TGTGCCAGCAGCCCACCTACGCGGGAGCCAGATACGCAGTATTTT. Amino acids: CASSPPTREPDTQYF.

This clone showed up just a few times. This CDR3 reads CASSSQGGLAEYNEQFF. The DNA of the CDR3 is TGTGCCAGCAGCTCACAGGGGGGACTAGCGGAATACAATGAGCAGTTCTTC. The V call is TRBV7-9, the J call TRBJ2-1; 11 positions match TRBD2. This CDR3 has 17 amino acids. The junction had 9 bases not matched to a gene; V was cut back by 4 bases and J by 4 bases. CDR1 and CDR2 from the germline V gene are SEHNR and FQNEAQ (reference sequence).

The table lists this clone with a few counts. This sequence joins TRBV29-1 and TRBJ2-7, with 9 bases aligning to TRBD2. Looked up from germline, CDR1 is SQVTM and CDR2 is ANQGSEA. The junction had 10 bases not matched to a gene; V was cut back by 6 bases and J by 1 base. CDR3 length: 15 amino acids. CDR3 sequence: CSVALSGGTSYEQYF. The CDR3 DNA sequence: TGCAGCGTCGCCCTGAGCGGGGGGACTTCCTACGAGCAGTACTTC.

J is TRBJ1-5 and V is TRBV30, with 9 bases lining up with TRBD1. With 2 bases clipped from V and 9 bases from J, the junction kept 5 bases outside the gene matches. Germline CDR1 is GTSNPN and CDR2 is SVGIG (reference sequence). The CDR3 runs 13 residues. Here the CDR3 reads CAWSPGTGWPQHF. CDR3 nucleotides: TGTGCCTGGAGTCCAGGGACAGGGTGGCCCCAGCATTTT.

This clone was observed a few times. The CDR3 region is CAWSVASGVQETQYF. The CDR3 nucleotides read TGTGCCTGGAGTGTCGCTAGCGGGGTCCAAGAGACCCAGTACTTC. The chain combines TRBV30 with TRBJ2-5; 9 bases align to TRBD2. The CDR3 totals 15 residues. The trim removed 0 bases at V and 1 base at J, leaving 3 bases unmatched. Germline assignment: CDR1 GTSNPN and CDR2 SVGIG (reference sequence).

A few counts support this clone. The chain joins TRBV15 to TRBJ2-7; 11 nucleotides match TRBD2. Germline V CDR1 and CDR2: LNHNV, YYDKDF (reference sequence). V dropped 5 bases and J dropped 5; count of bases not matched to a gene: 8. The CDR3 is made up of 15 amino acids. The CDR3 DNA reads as TGTGCCACCAGCTCACGACTAGCGGGGAGCCACGAGCAGTACTTC. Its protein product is CATSSRLAGSHEQYF.

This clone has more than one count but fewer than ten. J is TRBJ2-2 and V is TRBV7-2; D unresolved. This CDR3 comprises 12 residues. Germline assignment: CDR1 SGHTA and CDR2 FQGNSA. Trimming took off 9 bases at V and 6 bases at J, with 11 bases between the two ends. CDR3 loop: CASRLAPGELFF. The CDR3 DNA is TGTGCCAGTCGGCTGGCCCCCGGGGAGCTGTTTTTT.

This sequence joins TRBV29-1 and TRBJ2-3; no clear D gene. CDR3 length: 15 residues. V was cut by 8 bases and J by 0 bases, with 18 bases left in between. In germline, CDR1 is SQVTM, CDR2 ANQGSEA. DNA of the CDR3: TGCAGCTGTCCGGCAGGTGAACGTAGCACAGATACGCAGTATTTT. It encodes CSCPAGERSTDTQYF.

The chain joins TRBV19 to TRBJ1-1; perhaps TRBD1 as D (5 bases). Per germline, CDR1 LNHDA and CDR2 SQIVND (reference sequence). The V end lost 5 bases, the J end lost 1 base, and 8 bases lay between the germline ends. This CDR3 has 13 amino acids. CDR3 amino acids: CASSLDRNTEAFF. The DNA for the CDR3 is TGTGCCAGTAGTCTCGACAGGAACACTGAAGCTTTCTTT.

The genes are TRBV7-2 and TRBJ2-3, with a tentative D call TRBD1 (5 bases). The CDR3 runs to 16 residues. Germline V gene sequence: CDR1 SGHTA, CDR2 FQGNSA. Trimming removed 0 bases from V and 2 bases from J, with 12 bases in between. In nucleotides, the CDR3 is TGTGCCAGCAGCTTAGCTGCTTCAGGGCACACAGATACGCAGTATTTT. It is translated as CASSLAASGHTDTQYF. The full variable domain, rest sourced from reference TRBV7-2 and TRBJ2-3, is GAGVSQSPSNKVTEKGKDVELRCDPISGHTALYWYRQSLGQGLEFLIYFQGNSAPDKSGLPSDRFSAERTGGSVSTLTIQRTQQEDSAVYLCASSLAASGHTDTQYFGPGTRLTVL.

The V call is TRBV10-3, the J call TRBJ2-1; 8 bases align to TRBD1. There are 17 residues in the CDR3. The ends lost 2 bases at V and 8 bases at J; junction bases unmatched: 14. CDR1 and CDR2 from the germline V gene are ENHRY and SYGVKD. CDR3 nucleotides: TGTGCCATCAGTGAGCCGTCGGGTCCAGGGGGCGCGGATGAGCAGTTCTTC. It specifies CAISEPSGPGGADEQFF.

Here the CDR3 reads CAWSGDREQFF. CDR3 nucleotides: TGTGCCTGGAGTGGCGACAGAGAGCAGTTCTTC. The rearrangement joins TRBV30 to TRBJ2-1, with a weak D call TRBD1 (5 bases). V was cut by 1 base and J by 10 bases, with 8 bases left in between. There are 11 residues in the CDR3. The germline CDR1 and CDR2 sequences are GTSNPN and SVGIG (reference sequence).